Given below is one T cell receptor beta chain in context. The PCR made use of 60 Vbeta and 13 Jbeta primers. Assay used: immunoSEQ multiplex PCR; TCRdb lists only in-frame clones, some missing. The sample lists approximately 200,000 clones; roughly 83% were seen once. Trimming stripped 4 bases from V and 6 bases from J, with 11 bases between. The germline V gene has CDR1 SGHRS and CDR2 YFSETQ. This CDR3 spans 12 amino acids. At the time of sampling, donors were nominally healthy, though unrecorded immune exposures were likely. The sample is drawn from a study of cytomegalovirus exposure and HLA in healthy donors.

Input material: PBMCs. The source of this sequence is a boy younger than 18 in good health and CMV-seronegative. This sequence joins TRBV5-1 and TRBJ2-7, with D possibly matching TRBD2 (6 bases). The CDR3, as DNA: TGCGCCAGCAGCGCCCCTAGCGTCGAGCAGTACTTC. This gives the protein CASSAPSVEQYF.